The entry below describes one T cell receptor beta chain. Its antigen is currently unknown. The sample belongs to a study of cytomegalovirus exposure and HLA in healthy donors. As for the study in general: The 100 to 150 validation repertoires were reported in a later analysis to have been generated on the same platform as the 500 to 700 first-cohort repertoires.

In germline, CDR1 is MRHNA, CDR2 SNTAGT. The CDR3 spans 13 residues. Trimming pared 2 bases from V and 8 bases from J, leaving 11 bases between. Study results and limitations: One later analysis, an examination of the 90 to 150 validation repertoires, found that first-cohort TCR clusters tended to co-occur in them. As confirmed in vitro, a few CMV-associated chains were specific for CMV antigens. For cytomegalovirus status, the classifier reportedly gave diagnoses with high specificity and sensitivity.

The method was immunoSEQ multiplex PCR; TCRdb's version includes in-frame clones alone and lacks a portion of them. The table has 100,000 or so clones, around 85% seen once. The source is a man aged 18 to 35 in good health and CMV-seropositive. Sequencing was carried out using PBMCs. The chain combines TRBV6-4 with TRBJ2-3; a possible D gene is TRBD2 (6 bases). CDR3 DNA sequence: TGTGCCAGCAGTGACGGGAGGCGGGGTACGCAGTATTTT. It translates to CASSDGRRGTQYF.